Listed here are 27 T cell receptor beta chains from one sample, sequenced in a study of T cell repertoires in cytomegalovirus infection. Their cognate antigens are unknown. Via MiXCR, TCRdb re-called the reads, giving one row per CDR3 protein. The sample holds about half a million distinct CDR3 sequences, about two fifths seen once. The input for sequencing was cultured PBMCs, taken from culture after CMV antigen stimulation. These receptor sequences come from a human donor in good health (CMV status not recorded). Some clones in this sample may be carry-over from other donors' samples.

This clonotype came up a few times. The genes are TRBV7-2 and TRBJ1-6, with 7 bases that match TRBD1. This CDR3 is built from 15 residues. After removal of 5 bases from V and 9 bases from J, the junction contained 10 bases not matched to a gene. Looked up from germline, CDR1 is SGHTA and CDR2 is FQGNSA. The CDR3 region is CASSNPGTETSPLHF. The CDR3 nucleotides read TGTGCCAGCAGCAACCCCGGGACAGAGACTTCACCCCTCCACTTT.

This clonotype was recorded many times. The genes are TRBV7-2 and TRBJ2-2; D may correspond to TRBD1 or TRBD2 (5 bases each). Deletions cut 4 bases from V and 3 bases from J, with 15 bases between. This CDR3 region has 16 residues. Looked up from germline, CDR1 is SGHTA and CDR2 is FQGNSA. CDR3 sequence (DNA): TGTGCCAGCAGCTATACATCTGGGGGTGACACCGGGGAGCTGTTTTTT. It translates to CASSYTSGGDTGELFF.

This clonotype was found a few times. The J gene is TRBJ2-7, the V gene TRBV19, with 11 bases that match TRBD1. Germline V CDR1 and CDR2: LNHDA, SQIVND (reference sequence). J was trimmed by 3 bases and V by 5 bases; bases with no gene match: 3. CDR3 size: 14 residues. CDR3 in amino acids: CASSDGTGGYEQYF. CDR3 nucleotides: TGTGCCAGTAGTGACGGGACAGGGGGCTACGAGCAGTACTTC.

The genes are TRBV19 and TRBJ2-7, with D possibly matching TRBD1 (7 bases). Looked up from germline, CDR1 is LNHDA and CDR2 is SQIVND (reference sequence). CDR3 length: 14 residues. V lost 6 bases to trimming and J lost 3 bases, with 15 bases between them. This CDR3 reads CASSPSRGVYEQYF. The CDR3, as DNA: TGTGCCAGTAGCCCCAGCAGGGGGGTCTACGAGCAGTACTTC. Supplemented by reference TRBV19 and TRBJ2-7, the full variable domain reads DGGITQSPKYLFRKEGQNVTLSCEQNLNHDAMYWYRQDPGQGLRLIYYSQIVNDFQKGDIAEGYSVSREKKESFPLTVTSAQKNPTAFYLCASSPSRGVYEQYFGPGTRLTVT.

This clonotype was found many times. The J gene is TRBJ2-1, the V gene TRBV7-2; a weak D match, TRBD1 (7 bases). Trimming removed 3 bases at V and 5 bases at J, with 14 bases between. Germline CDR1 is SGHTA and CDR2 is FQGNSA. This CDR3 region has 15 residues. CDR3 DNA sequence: TGTGCCAGCAGCTTGACAGGGACTTGGGACAATGAGCAGTTCTTC. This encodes CASSLTGTWDNEQFF.

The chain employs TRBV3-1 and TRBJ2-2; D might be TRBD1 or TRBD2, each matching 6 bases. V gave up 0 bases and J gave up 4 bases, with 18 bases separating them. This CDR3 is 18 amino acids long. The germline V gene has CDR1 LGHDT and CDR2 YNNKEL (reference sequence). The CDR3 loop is CASSQDRGWGAITGELFF. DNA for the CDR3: TGTGCCAGCAGCCAAGATCGGGGCTGGGGGGCGATCACCGGGGAGCTGTTTTTT.

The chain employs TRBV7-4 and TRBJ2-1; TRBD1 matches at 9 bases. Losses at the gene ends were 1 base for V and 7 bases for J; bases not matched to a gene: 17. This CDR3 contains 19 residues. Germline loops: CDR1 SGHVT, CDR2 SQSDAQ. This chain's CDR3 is CASSLGPRDRDIGGNEQFF. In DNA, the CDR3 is TGTGCCAGCAGCTTAGGGCCCCGGGACAGGGACATTGGGGGGAATGAGCAGTTCTTC.

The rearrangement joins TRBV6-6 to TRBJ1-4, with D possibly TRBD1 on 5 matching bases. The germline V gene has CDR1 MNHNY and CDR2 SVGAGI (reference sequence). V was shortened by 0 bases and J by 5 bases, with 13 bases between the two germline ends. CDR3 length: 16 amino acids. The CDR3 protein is CASSYSIGTGNEKLFF. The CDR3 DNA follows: TGTGCCAGCAGTTACTCAATCGGGACGGGAAATGAAAAACTGTTTTTT.

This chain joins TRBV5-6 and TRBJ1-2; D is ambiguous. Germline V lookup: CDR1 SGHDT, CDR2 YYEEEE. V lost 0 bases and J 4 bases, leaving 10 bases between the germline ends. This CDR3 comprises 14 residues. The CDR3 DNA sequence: TGTGCCAGCAGCTTGGGCGGGAACTTCTATGGCTACACCTTC. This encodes CASSLGGNFYGYTF. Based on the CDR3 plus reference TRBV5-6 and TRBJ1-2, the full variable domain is DAGVTQSPTHLIKTRGQQVTLRCSPKSGHDTVSWYQQALGQGPQFIFQYYEEEERQRGNFPDRFSGHQFPNYSSELNVNALLLGDSALYLCASSLGGNFYGYTFGSGTRLTVV.

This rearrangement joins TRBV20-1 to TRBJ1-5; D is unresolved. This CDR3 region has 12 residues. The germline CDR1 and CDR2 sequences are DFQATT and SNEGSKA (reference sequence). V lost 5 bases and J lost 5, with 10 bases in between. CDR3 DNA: TGCAGTGCTTCACCGCCTGATCAGCCCCAGCATTTT. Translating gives CSASPPDQPQHF.

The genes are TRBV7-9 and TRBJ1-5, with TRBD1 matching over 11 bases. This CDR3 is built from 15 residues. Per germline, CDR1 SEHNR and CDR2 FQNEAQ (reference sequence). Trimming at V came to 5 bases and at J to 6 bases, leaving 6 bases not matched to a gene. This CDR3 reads CASSLGQGAVQPQHF. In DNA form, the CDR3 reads TGTGCCAGCAGCCTCGGACAGGGGGCGGTTCAGCCCCAGCATTTT.

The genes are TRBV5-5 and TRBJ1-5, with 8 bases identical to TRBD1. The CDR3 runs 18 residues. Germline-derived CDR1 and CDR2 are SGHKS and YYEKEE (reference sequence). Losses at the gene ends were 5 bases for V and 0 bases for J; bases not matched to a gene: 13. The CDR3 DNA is TGTGCCAGCAGGTCGAGGGGACAGGAGTTCTATAGCAATCAGCCCCAGCATTTT. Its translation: CASRSRGQEFYSNQPQHF.

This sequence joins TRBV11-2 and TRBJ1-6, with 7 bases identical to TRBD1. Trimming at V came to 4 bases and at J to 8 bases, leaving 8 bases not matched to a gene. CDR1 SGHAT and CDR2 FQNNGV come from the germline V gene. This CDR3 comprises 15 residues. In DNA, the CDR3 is TGTGCCAGCAGCTCCCACGGGACAGATTATTCACCCCTCCACTTT. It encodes CASSSHGTDYSPLHF.

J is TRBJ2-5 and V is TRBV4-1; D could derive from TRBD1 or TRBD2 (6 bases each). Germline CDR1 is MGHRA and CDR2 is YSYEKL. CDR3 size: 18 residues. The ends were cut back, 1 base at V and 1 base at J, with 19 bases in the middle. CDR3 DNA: TGCGCCAGCAGCCAAGTGTTCGCTAGGGGGGTGGGCCAAGAGACCCAGTACTTC. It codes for CASSQVFARGVGQETQYF.

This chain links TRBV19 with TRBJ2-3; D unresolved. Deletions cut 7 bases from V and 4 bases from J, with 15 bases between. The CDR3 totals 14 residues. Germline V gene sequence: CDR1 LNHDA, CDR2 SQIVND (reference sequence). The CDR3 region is CASTSSSVPDTQYF. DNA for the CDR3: TGTGCCAGTACCTCCTCTAGTGTCCCAGATACGCAGTATTTT.

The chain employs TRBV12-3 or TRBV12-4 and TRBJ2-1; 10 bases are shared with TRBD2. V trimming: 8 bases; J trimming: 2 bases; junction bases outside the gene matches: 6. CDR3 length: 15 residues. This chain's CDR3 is CASFSGGGPYNEQFF. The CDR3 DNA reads TGTGCCAGCTTCAGCGGGGGGGGGCCCTACAATGAGCAGTTCTTC.

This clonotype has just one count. This CDR3 reads CASSEGLAASTDTQYF. The CDR3, as DNA: TGTGCCAGCAGCGAGGGACTAGCGGCTAGCACAGATACGCAGTATTTT. The chain couples TRBV5-6 to TRBJ2-3; 11 nucleotides align to TRBD2. J gave up 0 bases and V 4 bases, and 4 bases lay outside the gene matches. Germline lookup yields CDR1 SGHDT and CDR2 YYEEEE. CDR3 size: 16 residues.

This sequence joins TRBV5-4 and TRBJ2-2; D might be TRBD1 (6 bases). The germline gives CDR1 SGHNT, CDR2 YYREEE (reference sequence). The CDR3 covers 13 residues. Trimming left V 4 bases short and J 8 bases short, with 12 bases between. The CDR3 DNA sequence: TGTGCCAGCAGCGACAGGTCAGGAGGGGAGCTGTTTTTT. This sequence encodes CASSDRSGGELFF. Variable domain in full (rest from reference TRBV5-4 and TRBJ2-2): ETGVTQSPTHLIKTRGQQVTLRCSSQSGHNTVSWYQQALGQGPQFIFQYYREEENGRGNFPPRFSGLQFPNYSSELNVNALELDDSALYLCASSDRSGGELFFGEGSRLTVL.

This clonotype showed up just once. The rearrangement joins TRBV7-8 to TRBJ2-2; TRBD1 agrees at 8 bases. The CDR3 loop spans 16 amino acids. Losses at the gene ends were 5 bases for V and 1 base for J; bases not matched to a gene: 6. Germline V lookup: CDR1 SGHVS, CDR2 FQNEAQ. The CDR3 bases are TGTGCCAGCAGCCTAAGGGGGACAGGGAACACCGGGGAGCTGTTTTTT. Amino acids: CASSLRGTGNTGELFF. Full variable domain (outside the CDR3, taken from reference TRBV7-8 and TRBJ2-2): GAGVSQSPRYKVAKRGQDVALRCDPISGHVSLFWYQQALGQGPEFLTYFQNEAQLDKSGLPSDRFFAERPEGSVSTLKIQRTQQEDSAVYLCASSLRGTGNTGELFFGEGSRLTVL.

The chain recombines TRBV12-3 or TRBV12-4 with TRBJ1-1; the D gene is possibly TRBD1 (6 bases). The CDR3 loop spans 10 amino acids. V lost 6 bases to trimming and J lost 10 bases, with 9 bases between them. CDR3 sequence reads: CASSRDTAFF. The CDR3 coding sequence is TGTGCCAGCAGCCGGGACACAGCTTTCTTT.

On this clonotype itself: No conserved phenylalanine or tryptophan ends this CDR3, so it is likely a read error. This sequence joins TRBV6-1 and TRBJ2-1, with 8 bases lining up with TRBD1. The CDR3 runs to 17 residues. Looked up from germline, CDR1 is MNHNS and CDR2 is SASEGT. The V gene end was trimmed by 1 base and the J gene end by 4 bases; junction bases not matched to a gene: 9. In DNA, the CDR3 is TGTGCCAGCAGTGAAGTGATACTTGACAGGGGATACAATGAGCAGTTCCTC. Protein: CASSEVILDRGYNEQFL.

CDR3 bases: TGCGCCAGCAGTCAATTCCGATCGTTAACGAGGGACATTCAGTACTTC. Protein: CASSQFRSLTRDIQYF. The chain links TRBV23-1 to TRBJ2-4; D is perhaps TRBD2 (5 bases). TRBV23-1 is known as an ORF, though its function is uncertain. CDR3 length: 16 residues. Trimming shortened V by 1 base and J by 8 bases, and 18 bases separated the two germline ends.

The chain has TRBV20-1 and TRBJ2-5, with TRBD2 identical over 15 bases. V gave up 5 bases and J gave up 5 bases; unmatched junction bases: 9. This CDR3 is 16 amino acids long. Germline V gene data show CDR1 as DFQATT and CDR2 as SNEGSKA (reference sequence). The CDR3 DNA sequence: TGCAGTGCTTTTAGGACTAGCGGGGGGGCGGGGGAGACCCAGTACTTC. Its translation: CSAFRTSGGAGETQYF.

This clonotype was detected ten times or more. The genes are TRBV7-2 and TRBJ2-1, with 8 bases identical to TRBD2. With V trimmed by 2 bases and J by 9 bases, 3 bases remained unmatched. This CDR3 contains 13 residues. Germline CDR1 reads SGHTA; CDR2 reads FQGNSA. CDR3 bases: TGTGCCAGCAGCTTACTTAGCGGGACTGAGCAGTTCTTC. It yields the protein CASSLLSGTEQFF.

In DNA form, the CDR3 reads TGTGCCAGCAGTTGGGGACAGGGGACCGGGGAGCTGTTTTTT. The encoded protein is CASSWGQGTGELFF. The V call is TRBV12-3 or TRBV12-4, the J call TRBJ2-2, with TRBD1 matching over 10 bases. This CDR3 spans 14 amino acids. J lost 5 bases, V lost 4 bases, and 1 base had no gene match.

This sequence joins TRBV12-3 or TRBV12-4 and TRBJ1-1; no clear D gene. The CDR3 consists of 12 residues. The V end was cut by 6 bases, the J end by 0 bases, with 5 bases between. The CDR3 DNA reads TGTGCCAGCAGGCTTATGAACACTGAAGCTTTCTTT. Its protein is CASRLMNTEAFF.

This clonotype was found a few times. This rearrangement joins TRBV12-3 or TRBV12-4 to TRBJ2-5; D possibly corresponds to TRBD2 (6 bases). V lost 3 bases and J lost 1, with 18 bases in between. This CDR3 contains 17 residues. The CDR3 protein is CASSLRGRQRAQETQYF. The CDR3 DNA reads TGTGCCAGCAGTTTGAGGGGACGACAGCGGGCCCAAGAGACCCAGTACTTC.